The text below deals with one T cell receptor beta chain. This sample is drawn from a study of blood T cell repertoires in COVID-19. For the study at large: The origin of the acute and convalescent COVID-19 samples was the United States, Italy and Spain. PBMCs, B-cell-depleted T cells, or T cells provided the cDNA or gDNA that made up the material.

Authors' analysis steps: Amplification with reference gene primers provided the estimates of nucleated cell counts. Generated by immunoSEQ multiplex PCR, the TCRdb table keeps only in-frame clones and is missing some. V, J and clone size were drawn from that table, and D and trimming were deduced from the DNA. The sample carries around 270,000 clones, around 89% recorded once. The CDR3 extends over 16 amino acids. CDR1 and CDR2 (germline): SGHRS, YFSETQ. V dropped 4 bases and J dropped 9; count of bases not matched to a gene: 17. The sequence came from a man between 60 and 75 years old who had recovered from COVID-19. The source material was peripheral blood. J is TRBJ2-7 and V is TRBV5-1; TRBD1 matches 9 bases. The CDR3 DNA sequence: TGCGCCAGCAGCGGGGGGACCGGGACAGGGTATTTCGGGCAGTACTTC. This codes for CASSGGTGTGYFGQYF.